These 21 T cell receptor beta chains share one sample of origin, sequenced in a study of beta chain features in type 1 diabetes. Findings of the study overall: Shortening that was moderate but significant affected the TCRB CDR3s of Type 1 diabetes patients in all four CD4+ subsets.

The antigens these receptors bind are not known. All of the isolated RNA was reverse transcribed, so expressed TCRB transcripts were sequenced. Method: immunoSEQ multiplex PCR; TCRdb's copy keeps in-frame clones and lacks some. The sample contains 250,000 to 300,000 clones, over 11% of which appear only once. The sequencing input was naive CD4+ T cells from blood. These receptors were collected from a man aged 30 to 39 with type 1 diabetes.

The chain employs TRBV7-2 and TRBJ2-5; possible D gene TRBD1, 6 bases. The CDR3 runs to 13 residues. The V gene's germline CDR1 is SGHTA and CDR2 FQGNSA. The ends were cut back, 6 bases at V and 5 bases at J, with 13 bases in the middle. CDR3 sequence (DNA): TGTGCCAGCAGTCCACAGGGTCCCGAGACCCAGTACTTC. It translates to CASSPQGPETQYF. Together with reference TRBV7-2 and TRBJ2-5, the CDR3 gives the full variable domain: GAGVSQSPSNKVTEKGKDVELRCDPISGHTALYWYRQSLGQGLEFLIYFQGNSAPDKSGLPSDRFSAERTGGSVSTLTIQRTQQEDSAVYLCASSPQGPETQYFGPGTRLLVL.

This chain uses TRBV5-1 with TRBJ2-7; tentative D call: TRBD1 (6 bases). CDR3 length equals 14 residues. V was clipped by 4 bases and J by 1 base, with 12 bases between them. From germline, CDR1 is SGHRS and CDR2 YFSETQ. For the CDR3, the DNA is TGCGCCAGCAGCCCGACAGGACTTTCCTACGAGCAGTACTTC. It encodes CASSPTGLSYEQYF.

This clone was seen a handful of times. The chain has TRBV18 and TRBJ2-7; tentative D call: TRBD2 (6 bases). The length of the CDR3 is 13 residues. V was shortened by 2 bases and J by 5 bases, with 10 bases between the two germline ends. Germline V gives CDR1 KGHSH, CDR2 LQKENI. The CDR3 DNA reads TGTGCCAGCTCACCAAGACTAGATGACGAGCAGTACTTC. It specifies CASSPRLDDEQYF. Together with reference TRBV18 and TRBJ2-7, the CDR3 gives the full variable domain: NAGVMQNPRHLVRRRGQEARLRCSPMKGHSHVYWYRQLPEEGLKFMVYLQKENIIDESGMPKERFSAEFPKEGPSILRIQQVVRGDSAAYFCASSPRLDDEQYFGPGTRLTVT.

Concerning this clone itself: One end of the junction fails to match germline, which may point to a read error. The rearrangement links TRBV5-4 to TRBJ1-2; 8 positions match TRBD1. This CDR3 comprises 12 residues. Germline CDR1 and CDR2: SGHNT and YYREEE (reference sequence). The CDR3 DNA reads as TGTGCCAGCAGCTCGCTCAGGGGGCAATACTTCTTC. Translation: CASSSLRGQYFF.

The V call is TRBV6-6, the J call TRBJ2-7, with D possibly TRBD1 on 5 matching bases. Trimming removed 6 bases from V and 3 bases from J, with 15 bases in between. CDR3 length: 14 amino acids. Germline CDR1 is MNHNY and CDR2 is SVGAGI (reference sequence). The DNA of the CDR3 is TGTGCCAGCAGACAACCGAGAGACAGCTACGAGCAGTACTTC. Its translation is CASRQPRDSYEQYF.

The chain has TRBV7-2 and TRBJ1-4; no reliable D call. V lost 1 base to trimming and J lost 5 bases, with 11 bases between them. Germline CDR1 reads SGHTA; CDR2 reads FQGNSA. The length of the CDR3 is 15 residues. The CDR3 protein is CASSLDGRVNEKLFF. DNA of the CDR3: TGTGCCAGCAGCTTAGATGGGCGGGTAAATGAAAAACTGTTTTTT.

This clone turned up a few times. V is TRBV7-8 and J is TRBJ2-5; a possible D gene is TRBD1 (6 bases). Trimming pared 1 base from V and 5 bases from J, leaving 17 bases between. The CDR3 is 16 residues long. The germline CDR1 and CDR2 sequences are SGHVS and FQNEAQ. CDR3 in amino acids: CASSLVGWGRVETQYF. The CDR3, as DNA: TGTGCCAGCAGCTTAGTGGGCTGGGGGCGGGTTGAGACCCAGTACTTC.

The genes are TRBV4-3 and TRBJ1-1; D is unresolved. Germline-derived CDR1 and CDR2 are LGHNA and YSLEER. V lost 7 bases to trimming and J lost 3 bases, with 18 bases between them. The CDR3 loop spans 15 amino acids. CDR3 bases: TGCGCCAGCACCGAACAACGGGGAGGTCACACTGAAGCTTTCTTT. Amino acid sequence: CASTEQRGGHTEAFF.

Only a few counts were recorded for this clone. The chain combines TRBV7-2 with TRBJ1-5; D remains unclear. The germline CDR1 and CDR2 sequences are SGHTA and FQGNSA. This CDR3 is 13 amino acids long. Trimming cost V 5 bases and J 5 bases, with 10 bases left between them. Here the CDR3 DNA reads TGTGCCAGCAGCCCAACGGAGGATCAGCCCCAGCATTTT. It codes for CASSPTEDQPQHF.

CDR3 bases: TGTGCCAGCAGTTTATCGCAGGGGCTAAAGGGCTACACCTTC. Translated, it gives CASSLSQGLKGYTF. The genes are TRBV27 and TRBJ1-2; maybe TRBD1 (6 bases). V gave up 0 bases and J gave up 8 bases, with 13 bases separating them. Germline V CDR1 and CDR2: MNHEY, SMNVEV (reference sequence). The CDR3 runs 14 residues.

The sample holds a few counts of this clone. The V call is TRBV14, the J call TRBJ2-1, with 10 bases lining up with TRBD2. In germline, CDR1 is SGHDN, CDR2 FVKESK. This CDR3 contains 19 residues. The trim removed 4 bases at V and 4 bases at J, leaving 16 bases unmatched. The CDR3 DNA is TGTGCCAGCAGCCCCCTCCGCGGGGCTAGCGGGAGCTCGTACAATGAGCAGTTCTTC. Residues: CASSPLRGASGSSYNEQFF.

The rearrangement joins TRBV12-5 to TRBJ2-3; TRBD1 matches 8 bases. Germline-derived CDR1 and CDR2 are LGHNT and FRNRAP. V lost 8 bases to trimming and J lost 5 bases; unmatched junction nucleotides: 12. This CDR3 has 15 residues. CDR3 bases: TGTGCTAGTCCACACGACAGGGGAGCAAAAGATACGCAGTATTTT. It yields the protein CASPHDRGAKDTQYF. Drawing the rest from reference TRBV12-5 and TRBJ2-3, the complete variable domain is DARVTQTPRHKVTEMGQEVTMRCQPILGHNTVFWYRQTMMQGLELLAYFRNRAPLDDSGMPKDRFSAEMPDATLATLKIQPSEPRDSAVYFCASPHDRGAKDTQYFGPGTRLTVL.

This sequence joins TRBV9 and TRBJ2-7; no clear D. The length of the CDR3 is 17 residues. Germline CDR1 is SGDLS and CDR2 is YYNGEE. Trimming removed 6 bases at V and 4 bases at J, with 26 bases between. The CDR3, as DNA: TGTGCCAGCACCCCTGGCAGTTCTGTAAGATCATATTACGAGCAGTACTTC. Amino acid sequence: CASTPGSSVRSYYEQYF.

The chain links TRBV4-2 to TRBJ2-3; 7 nucleotides align to TRBD1. The junction had 9 bases not matched to a gene; V was cut back by 5 bases and J by 4 bases. CDR3 size: 15 residues. Germline CDR1 LGHNA, CDR2 YNFKEQ. In DNA form, the CDR3 reads TGTGCCAGCAGCTCGACAGGGTTTGACGCAGATACGCAGTATTTT. Translation gives CASSSTGFDADTQYF.

This clone was found a few times. This rearrangement joins TRBV21-1 to TRBJ2-1; the table names TRBD1, a call not compared with the DNA. TRBV21-1 is termed a pseudogene. This CDR3 region has 14 residues. The DNA of the CDR3 is TGTGCCAGCAGCAATCCCGGGACAATCAATGAGCAGTTCTTC. Its protein is CASSNPGTINEQFF.

The chain couples TRBV28 to TRBJ1-5; D call uncertain. The V end lost 7 bases, the J end lost 2 bases, and 6 bases lay between the germline ends. The CDR3 contains 12 residues. Germline V gene sequence: CDR1 MDHEN, CDR2 SYDVKM. CDR3 sequence (DNA): TGTGCCAGCACCACTCGCAATCAGCCCCAGCATTTT. Translated, it gives CASTTRNQPQHF. Full variable domain (remainder filled in from reference TRBV28 and TRBJ1-5): DVKVTQSSRYLVKRTGEKVFLECVQDMDHENMFWYRQDPGLGLRLIYFSYDVKMKEKGDIPEGYSVSREKKERFSLILESASTNQTSMYLCASTTRNQPQHFGDGTRLSIL.

This clone was seen a handful of times. This chain joins TRBV6-6 and TRBJ1-2; D not certain. Germline assignment: CDR1 MNHNY and CDR2 SVGAGI (reference sequence). The CDR3 is 14 residues long. Trimming removed 6 bases at V and 8 bases at J, with 19 bases between. The CDR3 DNA is TGTGCCAGCAGCCCTACAAGGAACCTTAGCGGCTACACCTTC. Its translation: CASSPTRNLSGYTF.

The genes are TRBV6-1 and TRBJ1-1; no definite D call. Germline loops: CDR1 MNHNS, CDR2 SASEGT. The CDR3 loop spans 13 amino acids. Between the trimmed V and J ends, which lost 6 bases and 2 bases, there was a span of 10 bases. CDR3 loop: CASSIEPNTEAFF. The CDR3 DNA reads as TGTGCCAGCAGCATAGAACCAAACACTGAAGCTTTCTTT.

This clone showed up just a few times. The V call is TRBV4-3, the J call TRBJ2-1; TRBD2 matches at 8 bases. CDR3 length equals 20 residues. J lost 4 bases, V lost 3 bases, and 20 bases had no gene match. Germline-derived CDR1 and CDR2 are LGHNA and YSLEER. The CDR3 DNA follows: TGCGCCAGCAGCCACAGTTCATCCCTTCTCGCGGGAGGTAATTACAATGAGCAGTTCTTC. Translation gives CASSHSSSLLAGGNYNEQFF.

The chain couples TRBV6-1 to TRBJ2-4; 8 nucleotides agree with TRBD1. CDR3 length equals 16 residues. In germline, CDR1 is MNHNS, CDR2 SASEGT. J was trimmed by 0 bases and V by 3 bases; bases with no gene match: 4. CDR3 protein: CASSDGQGLAKNIQYF. The CDR3 DNA sequence: TGTGCCAGCAGTGACGGACAGGGCTTAGCCAAAAACATTCAGTACTTC.

The chain has TRBV4-1 and TRBJ2-5; TRBD1 might be the D (6 bases). This CDR3 has 15 amino acids. Germline CDR1 MGHRA, CDR2 YSYEKL. V shed 3 bases and J shed 8 bases, with 19 bases lying between them. The CDR3 is CASSQLGQPLATQYF. CDR3 DNA sequence: TGCGCCAGCAGCCAGCTTGGACAGCCGTTGGCCACCCAGTACTTC.